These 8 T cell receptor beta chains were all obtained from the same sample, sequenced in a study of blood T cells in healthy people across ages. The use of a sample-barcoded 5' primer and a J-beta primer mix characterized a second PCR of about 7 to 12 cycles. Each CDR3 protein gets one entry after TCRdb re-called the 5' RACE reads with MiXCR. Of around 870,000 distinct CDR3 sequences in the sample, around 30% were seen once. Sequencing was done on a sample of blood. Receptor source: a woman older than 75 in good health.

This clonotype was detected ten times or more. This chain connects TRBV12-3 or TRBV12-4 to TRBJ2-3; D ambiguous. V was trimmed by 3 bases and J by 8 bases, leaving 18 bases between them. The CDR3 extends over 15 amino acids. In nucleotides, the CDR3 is TGTGCCAGCAGTTTTCGCCTCGGTACTGCCATTACGCAGTATTTT. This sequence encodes CASSFRLGTAITQYF.

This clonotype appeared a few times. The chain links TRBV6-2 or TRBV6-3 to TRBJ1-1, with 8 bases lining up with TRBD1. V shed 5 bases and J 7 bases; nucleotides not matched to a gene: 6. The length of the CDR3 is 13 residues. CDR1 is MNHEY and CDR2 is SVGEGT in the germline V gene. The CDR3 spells CASSQRTGIEAFF. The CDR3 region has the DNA TGTGCCAGCAGTCAACGGACAGGGATTGAAGCTTTCTTT.

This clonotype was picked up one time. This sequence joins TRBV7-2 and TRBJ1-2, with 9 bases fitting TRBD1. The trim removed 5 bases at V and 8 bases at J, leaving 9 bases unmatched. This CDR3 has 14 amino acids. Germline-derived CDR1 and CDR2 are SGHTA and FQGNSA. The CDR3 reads CASSKRTGEEGYTF. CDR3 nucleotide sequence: TGTGCCAGCAGCAAAAGGACAGGGGAAGAAGGCTACACCTTC.

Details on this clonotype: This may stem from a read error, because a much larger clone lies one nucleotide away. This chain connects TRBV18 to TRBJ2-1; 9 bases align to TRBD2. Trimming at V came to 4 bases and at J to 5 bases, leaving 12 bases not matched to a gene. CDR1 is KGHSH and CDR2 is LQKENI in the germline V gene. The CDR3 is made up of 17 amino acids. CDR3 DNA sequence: TGTGCCAGCTCACTATTTTTAGCGGGGGAAAAACACAATGAGCAGTTCTTC. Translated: CASSLFLAGEKHNEQFF.

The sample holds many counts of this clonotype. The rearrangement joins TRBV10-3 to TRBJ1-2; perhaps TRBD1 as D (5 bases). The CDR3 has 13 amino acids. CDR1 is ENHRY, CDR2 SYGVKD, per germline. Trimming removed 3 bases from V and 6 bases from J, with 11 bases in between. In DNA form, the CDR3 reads TGTGCCATCAGTGACGGGGGGAATGATGGCTACACCTTC. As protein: CAISDGGNDGYTF.

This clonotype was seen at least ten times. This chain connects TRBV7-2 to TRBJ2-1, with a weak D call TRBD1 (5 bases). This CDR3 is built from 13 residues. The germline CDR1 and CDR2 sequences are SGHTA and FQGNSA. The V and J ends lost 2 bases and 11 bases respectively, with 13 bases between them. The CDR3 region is CASSLFGDRKQFF. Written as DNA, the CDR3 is TGTGCCAGCAGCTTATTCGGCGACAGAAAGCAGTTCTTC.

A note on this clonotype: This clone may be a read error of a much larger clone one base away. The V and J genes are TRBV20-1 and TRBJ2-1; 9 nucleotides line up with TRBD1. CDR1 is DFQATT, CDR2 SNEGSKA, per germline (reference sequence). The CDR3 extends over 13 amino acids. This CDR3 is CSAEAGTGNEQCF. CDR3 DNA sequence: TGCAGTGCCGAAGCCGGGACAGGGAATGAGCAGTGCTTC.

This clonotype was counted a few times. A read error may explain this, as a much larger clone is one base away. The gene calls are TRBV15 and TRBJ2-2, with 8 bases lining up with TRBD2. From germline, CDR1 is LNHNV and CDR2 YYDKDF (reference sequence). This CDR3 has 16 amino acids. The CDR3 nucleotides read TGTGCCACCAGCAGTCCCCGGGGGGGCCTACCCGGGGAGCGGTTTTTT. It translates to CATSSPRGGLPGERFF.